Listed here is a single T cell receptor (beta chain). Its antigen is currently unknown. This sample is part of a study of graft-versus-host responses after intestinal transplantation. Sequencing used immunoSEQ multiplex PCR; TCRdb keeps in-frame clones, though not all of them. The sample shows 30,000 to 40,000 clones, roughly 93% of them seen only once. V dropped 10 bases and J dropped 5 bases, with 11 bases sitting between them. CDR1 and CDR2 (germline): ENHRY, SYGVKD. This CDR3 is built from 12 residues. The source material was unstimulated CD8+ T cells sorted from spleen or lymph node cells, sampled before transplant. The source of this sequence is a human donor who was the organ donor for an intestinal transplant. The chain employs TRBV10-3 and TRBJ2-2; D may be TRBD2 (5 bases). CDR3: CANAGETGELFF. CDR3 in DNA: TGTGCCAACGCGGGCGAGACCGGGGAGCTGTTTTTT.